The 26 T cell receptor beta chains listed next were all sequenced from one sample in a study of blood T cell repertoires in COVID-19. The data were produced by immunoSEQ multiplex PCR, yet TCRdb's version contains in-frame clones alone and is incomplete. This table holds around 100,000 clones, roughly 90% found once. The sequenced sample consisted of peripheral blood. The source is a woman aged 60 to 75 with acute or convalescent COVID-19.

The table lists this clone with a count of one. The CDR3 sequence is CASSYSGETQYF. As DNA, the CDR3 is TGCGCCAGCAGCTATAGCGGGGAGACCCAGTACTTC. The J gene is TRBJ2-5, the V gene TRBV5-1, with 7 bases that match TRBD2. J gave up 5 bases and V 3 bases, and 1 base lay outside the gene matches. Germline V gene sequence: CDR1 SGHRS, CDR2 YFSETQ. The CDR3 contains 12 residues. The variable domain in full, with the rest retrieved from reference TRBV5-1 and TRBJ2-5, is KAGVTQTPRYLIKTRGQQVTLSCSPISGHRSVSWYQQTPGQGLQFLFEYFSETQRNKGNFPGRFSGRQFSNSRSEMNVSTLELGDSALYLCASSYSGETQYFGPGTRLLVL.

This clone appeared a single time. The genes are TRBV15 and TRBJ2-1; TRBD2 matches 7 bases. Germline CDR1 and CDR2: LNHNV and YYDKDF (reference sequence). V gave up 1 base and J gave up 6 bases; unmatched junction bases: 3. The CDR3 is 14 amino acids. The CDR3 DNA reads TGTGCCACCAGCAGAGGGGACTATTCCAATGAGCAGTTCTTC. Translation gives CATSRGDYSNEQFF.

The rearrangement uses TRBV7-2 and TRBJ2-2, with TRBD2 identical over 9 bases. Germline-derived CDR1 and CDR2 are SGHTA and FQGNSA. There are 16 residues in the CDR3. With 5 bases clipped from V and 6 bases from J, the junction kept 10 bases outside the gene matches. The CDR3 here is CASSLLSGRMAGELFF. CDR3 DNA: TGTGCCAGCAGCCTACTAAGCGGGAGGATGGCCGGGGAGCTGTTTTTT. Based on the CDR3 plus reference TRBV7-2 and TRBJ2-2, the full variable domain is GAGVSQSPSNKVTEKGKDVELRCDPISGHTALYWYRQSLGQGLEFLIYFQGNSAPDKSGLPSDRFSAERTGGSVSTLTIQRTQQEDSAVYLCASSLLSGRMAGELFFGEGSRLTVL.

The J gene is TRBJ1-2, the V gene TRBV3-1 (or the pseudogene TRBV3-2); TRBD1 agrees at 10 bases. CDR1 and CDR2 (germline): LGHDT, YNNKEL (reference sequence). The V and J ends lost 2 bases and 3 bases, in that order; junction bases with no gene match: 9. The CDR3 is made up of 17 amino acids. CDR3: CASSQTRGGQGYYGYTF. Here the CDR3 DNA reads TGTGCCAGCAGCCAAACTCGAGGGGGACAGGGGTACTATGGCTACACCTTC.

V and J are TRBV5-1 and TRBJ2-2; perhaps TRBD1 as D (6 bases). The CDR3 is 16 amino acids. CDR1 SGHRS and CDR2 YFSETQ come from the germline V gene. The ends were cut back, 0 bases at V and 6 bases at J, with 15 bases in the middle. The CDR3 coding sequence is TGCGCCAGCAGCTTGGCCGCACAGGGAAACGCCGGGGAGCTGTTTTTT. This gives the protein CASSLAAQGNAGELFF.

This clone was recorded a few times. V and J are TRBV6-5 and TRBJ1-1; 7 positions match TRBD1. This CDR3 region has 14 residues. The germline V gene has CDR1 MNHEY and CDR2 SVGAGI. With V trimmed by 8 bases and J by 3 bases, 9 bases remained unmatched. The CDR3 coding sequence is TGTGCCAGCCATTTCACAGGGGTGGACACTGAAGCTTTCTTT. This codes for CASHFTGVDTEAFF.

This clone was detected only a few times. The chain uses TRBV9 and TRBJ1-2; weak D call: TRBD1 (6 bases). V lost 4 bases, J lost 3 bases, and 19 bases lay in between. The CDR3 extends over 16 amino acids. CDR1 SGDLS and CDR2 YYNGEE come from the germline V gene. CDR3 amino acids: CASSPLWDTKYYGYTF. The CDR3 nucleotides are TGTGCCAGCAGCCCGCTTTGGGACACAAAATACTATGGCTACACCTTC.

This chain connects TRBV5-5 to TRBJ1-3; 7 nucleotides match TRBD1. The ends lost 7 bases at V and 0 bases at J; junction bases unmatched: 7. CDR1 and CDR2 (germline): SGHKS, YYEKEE (reference sequence). CDR3 length: 15 residues. The CDR3 nucleotides read TGTGCCAGCGGTCTGAGGGGGCGCTCTGGAAACACCATATATTTT. This translates into CASGLRGRSGNTIYF. The full variable domain, completed using reference TRBV5-5 and TRBJ1-3, is DAGVTQSPTHLIKTRGQQVTLRCSPISGHKSVSWYQQVLGQGPQFIFQYYEKEERGRGNFPDRFSARQFPNYSSELNVNALLLGDSALYLCASGLRGRSGNTIYFGEGSWLTVV.

Remarks on this clone: At the DNA level, this CDR3 is encoded by other sequences in the same sample as well. V gene TRBV6-1 combines with J gene TRBJ1-2; tentatively, D is TRBD1 (5 bases). Trimming removed 2 bases from V and 4 bases from J, with 8 bases in between. Germline CDR1 MNHNS, CDR2 SASEGT. The CDR3 length is 13 residues. CDR3 nucleotides: TGTGCCAGCAGTGAATCGCAGGGCTATGGCTACACCTTC. Translating gives CASSESQGYGYTF.

The genes are TRBV28 and TRBJ1-4; possibly TRBD1 for D (6 bases). CDR1 MDHEN and CDR2 SYDVKM come from the germline V gene. The V end lost 8 bases, the J end lost 6 bases, and 16 bases lay between the germline ends. This CDR3 comprises 14 residues. This CDR3 reads CASPWGGRYEKLFF. The CDR3 coding sequence is TGTGCCAGCCCCTGGGGGGGCAGGTATGAAAAACTGTTTTTT.

Concerning this clone: In the same sample, other DNA sequences code for this CDR3. The rearrangement uses TRBV9 and TRBJ1-3; no clear D gene. CDR3 size: 15 residues. The V and J ends lost 0 bases and 0 bases respectively, with 7 bases between them. Germline values: CDR1 SGDLS, CDR2 YYNGEE. DNA for the CDR3: TGTGCCAGCAGCGTAGGTTACAACTCTGGAAACACCATATATTTT. Its protein is CASSVGYNSGNTIYF.

This clone came up once. This rearrangement joins TRBV15 to TRBJ2-1, with 14 positions matching TRBD2. Germline V gives CDR1 LNHNV, CDR2 YYDKDF (reference sequence). The CDR3 runs 14 residues. V shed 8 bases, J shed 7 bases, and the junction held 4 bases outside the gene matches. CDR3 sequence reads: CATVGTSGSNEQFF. The DNA of the CDR3 is TGTGCCACCGTCGGGACTAGCGGGAGTAATGAGCAGTTCTTC.

V is TRBV19 and J is TRBJ1-2, with D perhaps matching TRBD1 (5 bases). The CDR3 length is 16 residues. Trimming took 5 bases from V and 2 from J, leaving 18 bases between them. Germline V gives CDR1 LNHDA, CDR2 SQIVND (reference sequence). Here the CDR3 DNA reads TGTGCCAGTAGTTCGAGATCGACAGTATTGAACTATGGCTACACCTTC. It translates to CASSSRSTVLNYGYTF.

This clone came up a few times. The chain links TRBV3-1 (or the pseudogene TRBV3-2) to TRBJ2-5; 11 bases line up with TRBD1. With 4 bases clipped from V and 2 bases from J, the junction kept 12 bases outside the gene matches. The CDR3 is made up of 18 amino acids. The V gene's germline CDR1 is LGHDT and CDR2 YNNKEL (reference sequence). The CDR3 sequence: CASSPLGTGGTGQETQYF. CDR3 nucleotide sequence: TGTGCCAGCAGCCCATTAGGGACAGGGGGAACCGGGCAAGAGACCCAGTACTTC.

This chain links TRBV6-1 with TRBJ2-7, with unresolved D. Between the trimmed V and J ends, which lost 5 bases and 3 bases, there was a span of 20 bases. The length of the CDR3 is 16 residues. CDR1 is MNHNS and CDR2 is SASEGT in the germline V gene. CDR3 sequence: CASSKEGRPGFYEQYF. Written as DNA, the CDR3 is TGTGCCAGCAGTAAAGAAGGAAGGCCAGGTTTCTACGAGCAGTACTTC.

The CDR3 nucleotides read TGTGCCAGCAGACGACAGGGGCGAGGAGATACGCAGTATTTT. Protein sequence: CASRRQGRGDTQYF. The chain carries TRBV6-6 and TRBJ2-3; TRBD1 aligns across 8 bases. The CDR3 consists of 14 residues. The germline gives CDR1 MNHNY, CDR2 SVGAGI (reference sequence). Losses at the gene ends were 6 bases for V and 5 bases for J; bases not matched to a gene: 7.

J is TRBJ2-1 and V is TRBV5-1, with TRBD1 as a possible D gene (5 bases). Germline loops: CDR1 SGHRS, CDR2 YFSETQ. The CDR3 spans 14 residues. V was clipped by 4 bases and J by 8 bases, with 16 bases between them. The DNA for the CDR3 is TGCGCCAGCAGCAAAGACCAGGGAATTGATGAGCAGTTCTTC. Protein: CASSKDQGIDEQFF.

The V and J genes are TRBV18 and TRBJ1-5; D is possibly TRBD1 (6 bases). Deletions cut 3 bases from V and 3 bases from J, with 12 bases between. Germline V lookup: CDR1 KGHSH, CDR2 LQKENI. The CDR3 runs 15 residues. CDR3 bases: TGTGCCAGCTCACCTCAAACAGGGTTCAATCAGCCCCAGCATTTT. Its protein is CASSPQTGFNQPQHF.

The genes are TRBV15 and TRBJ1-3, with 12 bases fitting TRBD1. Trimming removed 5 bases from V and 0 bases from J; junction bases left unmatched: 5. Germline V gene sequence: CDR1 LNHNV, CDR2 YYDKDF (reference sequence). The CDR3 runs to 17 residues. The CDR3 region has the DNA TGTGCCACCAGCCTGGGACAGGGGGCCTTCTCTGGAAACACCATATATTTT. Amino acids: CATSLGQGAFSGNTIYF.

The chain joins TRBV10-3 to TRBJ1-1, with 7 bases aligning to TRBD1. This CDR3 comprises 14 residues. Germline V lookup: CDR1 ENHRY, CDR2 SYGVKD. The V segment lost 2 bases and the J segment 10 bases; nucleotides outside the gene matches: 10. CDR3 sequence reads: CAISEDRAGWGAFF. CDR3 bases: TGTGCCATCAGTGAGGACAGGGCGGGTTGGGGAGCTTTCTTT.

The chain employs TRBV2 and TRBJ1-6, with unresolved D. The germline V and J ends were trimmed by 1 base and 11 bases, with 15 bases remaining between them. The CDR3 totals 15 residues. CDR1 is SNHLY, CDR2 FYNNEI, per germline. In nucleotides, the CDR3 is TGTGCCAGCAGTGAAGGGAACCCTCTCGGGACACCCCTCCACTTT. This translates into CASSEGNPLGTPLHF.

The rearrangement links TRBV11-2 to TRBJ1-2; 7 nucleotides match TRBD1. The V gene's germline CDR1 is SGHAT and CDR2 FQNNGV. Trimming removed 4 bases from V and 8 bases from J; junction bases left unmatched: 4. The CDR3 is made up of 12 amino acids. CDR3 protein: CASSSQGNGYTF. CDR3 nucleotides: TGTGCCAGCAGCTCACAGGGGAACGGCTACACCTTC.

The CDR3 region has the DNA TGTGCCAGCAGCCCACAGGGAAGGCAGCCCCAGCATTTT. Protein: CASSPQGRQPQHF. The genes are TRBV6-5 and TRBJ1-5; TRBD1 might be the D (6 bases). Germline V CDR1 and CDR2: MNHEY, SVGAGI. The CDR3 contains 13 residues. V was pared by 6 bases and J by 7 bases, with 13 bases between.

The rearrangement uses TRBV7-9 and TRBJ2-3, with 10 nucleotides matching TRBD2. V lost 7 bases and J lost 5; bases outside the gene matches: 3. Germline CDR1 and CDR2: SEHNR and FQNEAQ (reference sequence). The CDR3 sequence is 13 residues long. DNA for the CDR3: TGTGCCAGCAATAGCGGGAGGTTAGATACGCAGTATTTT. Encoded protein: CASNSGRLDTQYF.

The chain uses TRBV4-2 and TRBJ2-1; 14 nucleotides line up with TRBD2. The V gene end was trimmed by 4 bases and the J gene end by 8 bases; junction bases not matched to a gene: 7. The CDR3 runs to 16 residues. From germline, CDR1 is LGHNA and CDR2 YNFKEQ. CDR3 region: CASSLSGTSGSDEQFF. CDR3 in DNA: TGTGCCAGCAGCCTATCCGGGACTAGCGGGAGTGATGAGCAGTTCTTC.

The chain recombines TRBV6-1 with TRBJ1-5, with TRBD1 as a possible D gene (6 bases). Between the trimmed V and J ends, which lost 1 base and 14 bases, there was a span of 15 bases. The V gene's germline CDR1 is MNHNS and CDR2 SASEGT. This CDR3 region has 13 residues. The CDR3 sequence is CASSEGIGTREHF. The DNA of the CDR3 is TGTGCCAGCAGTGAAGGGATAGGGACACGAGAGCATTTT.